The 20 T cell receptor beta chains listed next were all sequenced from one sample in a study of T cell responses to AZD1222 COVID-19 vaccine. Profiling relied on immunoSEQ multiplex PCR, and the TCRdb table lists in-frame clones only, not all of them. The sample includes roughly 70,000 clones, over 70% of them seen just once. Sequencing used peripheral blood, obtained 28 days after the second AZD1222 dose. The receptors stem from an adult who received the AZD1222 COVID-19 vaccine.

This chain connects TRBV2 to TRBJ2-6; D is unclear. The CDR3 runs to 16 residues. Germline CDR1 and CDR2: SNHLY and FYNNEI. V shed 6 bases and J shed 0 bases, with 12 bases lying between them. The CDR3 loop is CASSPGLFSGANVLTF. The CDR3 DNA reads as TGTGCCAGCAGCCCTGGGCTTTTCTCTGGGGCCAACGTCCTGACTTTC.

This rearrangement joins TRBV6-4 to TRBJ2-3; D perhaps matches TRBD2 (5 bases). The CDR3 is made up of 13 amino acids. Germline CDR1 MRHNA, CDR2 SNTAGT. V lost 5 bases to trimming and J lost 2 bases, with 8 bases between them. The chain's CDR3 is CASSRTPTDTQYF. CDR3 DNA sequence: TGTGCCAGCAGTCGGACTCCCACAGATACGCAGTATTTT.

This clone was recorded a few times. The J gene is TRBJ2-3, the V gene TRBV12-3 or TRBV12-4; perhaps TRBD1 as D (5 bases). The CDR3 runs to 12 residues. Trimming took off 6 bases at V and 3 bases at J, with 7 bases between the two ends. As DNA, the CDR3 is TGTGCCAGCAGACAGGAGACAGATACGCAGTATTTT. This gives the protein CASRQETDTQYF.

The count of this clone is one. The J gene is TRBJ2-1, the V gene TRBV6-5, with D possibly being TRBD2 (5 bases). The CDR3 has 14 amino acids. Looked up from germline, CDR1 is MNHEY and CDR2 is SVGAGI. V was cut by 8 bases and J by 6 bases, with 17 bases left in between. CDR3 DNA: TGTGCCAGCGACGGGAAGCCGGAGACCAATGAGCAGTTCTTC. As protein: CASDGKPETNEQFF.

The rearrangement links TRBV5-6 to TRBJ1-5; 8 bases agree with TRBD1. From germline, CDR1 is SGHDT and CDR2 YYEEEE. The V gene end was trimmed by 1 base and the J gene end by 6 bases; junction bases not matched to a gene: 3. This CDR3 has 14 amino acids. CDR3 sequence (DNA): TGTGCCAGCAGCTTGTATACAGGGGGTCAGCCCCAGCATTTT. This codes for CASSLYTGGQPQHF.

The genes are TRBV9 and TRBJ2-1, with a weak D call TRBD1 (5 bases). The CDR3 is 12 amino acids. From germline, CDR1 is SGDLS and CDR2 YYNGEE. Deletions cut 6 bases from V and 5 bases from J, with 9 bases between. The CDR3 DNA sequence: TGTGCCAGCAATTTAGGGGACAATGAGCAGTTCTTC. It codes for CASNLGDNEQFF.

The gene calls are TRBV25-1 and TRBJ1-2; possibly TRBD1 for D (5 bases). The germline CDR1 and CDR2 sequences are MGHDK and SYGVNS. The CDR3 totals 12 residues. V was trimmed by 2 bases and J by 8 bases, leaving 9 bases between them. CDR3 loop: CASSEDRGGYTF. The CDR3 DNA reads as TGTGCCAGCAGTGAAGATCGGGGGGGCTACACCTTC.

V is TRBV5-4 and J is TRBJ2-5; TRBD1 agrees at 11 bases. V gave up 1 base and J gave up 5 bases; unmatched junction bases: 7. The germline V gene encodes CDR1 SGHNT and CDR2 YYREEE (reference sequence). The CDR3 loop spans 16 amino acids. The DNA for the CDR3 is TGTGCCAGCAGCTTGTCCGGGACAGGGGGATGGGAGACCCAGTACTTC. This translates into CASSLSGTGGWETQYF.

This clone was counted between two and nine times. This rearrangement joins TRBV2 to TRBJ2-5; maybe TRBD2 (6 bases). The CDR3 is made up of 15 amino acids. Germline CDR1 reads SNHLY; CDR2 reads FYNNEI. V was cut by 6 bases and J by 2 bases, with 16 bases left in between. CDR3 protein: CASRRRGALQETQYF. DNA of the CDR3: TGTGCCAGCAGAAGGCGCGGGGCCCTACAAGAGACCCAGTACTTC.

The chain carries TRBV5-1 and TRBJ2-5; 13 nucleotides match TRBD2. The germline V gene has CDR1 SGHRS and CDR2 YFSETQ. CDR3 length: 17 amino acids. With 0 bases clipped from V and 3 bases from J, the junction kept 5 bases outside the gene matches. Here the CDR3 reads CASSLAFTSGGEETQYF. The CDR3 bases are TGCGCCAGCAGCTTGGCCTTCACTAGCGGGGGGGAAGAGACCCAGTACTTC.

CDR3 bases: TGTGCCAGCAGCCCCAGCCGACTAGCGGGGGGCCCTGGGGGGAATGAGCAGTTCTTC. Translating it yields CASSPSRLAGGPGGNEQFF. The chain combines TRBV7-9 with TRBJ2-1; 13 bases are shared with TRBD2. Germline assignment: CDR1 SEHNR and CDR2 FQNEAQ (reference sequence). V shed 5 bases and J 7 bases; nucleotides not matched to a gene: 17. This CDR3 spans 19 amino acids.

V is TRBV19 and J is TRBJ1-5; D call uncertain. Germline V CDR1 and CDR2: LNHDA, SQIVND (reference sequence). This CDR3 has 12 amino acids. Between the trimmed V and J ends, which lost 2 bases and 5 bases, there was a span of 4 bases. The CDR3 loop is CASSIRDQPQHF. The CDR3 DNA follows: TGTGCCAGTAGTATAAGGGATCAGCCCCAGCATTTT.

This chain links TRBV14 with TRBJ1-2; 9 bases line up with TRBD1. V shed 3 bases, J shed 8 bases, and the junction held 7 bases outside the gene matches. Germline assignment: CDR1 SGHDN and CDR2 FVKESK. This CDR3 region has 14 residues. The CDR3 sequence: CASSHSDRGRGYTF. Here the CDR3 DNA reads TGTGCCAGCAGCCACTCGGACAGGGGTCGGGGCTACACCTTC.

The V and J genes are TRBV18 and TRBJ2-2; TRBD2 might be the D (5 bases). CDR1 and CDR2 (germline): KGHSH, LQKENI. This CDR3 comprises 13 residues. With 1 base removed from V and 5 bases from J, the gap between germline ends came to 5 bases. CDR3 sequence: CASSPRETGELFF. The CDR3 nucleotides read TGTGCCAGCTCACCACGGGAGACCGGGGAGCTGTTTTTT.

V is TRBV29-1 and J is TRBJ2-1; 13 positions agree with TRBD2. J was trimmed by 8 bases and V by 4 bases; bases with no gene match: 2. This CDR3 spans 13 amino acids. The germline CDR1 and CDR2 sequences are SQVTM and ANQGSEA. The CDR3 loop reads CSVGLAGGHEQFF. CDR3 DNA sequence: TGCAGCGTTGGACTAGCGGGGGGCCATGAGCAGTTCTTC.

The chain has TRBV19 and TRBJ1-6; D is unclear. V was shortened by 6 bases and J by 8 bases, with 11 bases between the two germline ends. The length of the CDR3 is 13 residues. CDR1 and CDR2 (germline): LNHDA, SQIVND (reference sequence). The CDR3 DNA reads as TGTGCCAGTAGCCAGAACAAGGATTCACCCCTCCACTTT. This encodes CASSQNKDSPLHF. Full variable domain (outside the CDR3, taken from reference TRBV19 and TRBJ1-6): DGGITQSPKYLFRKEGQNVTLSCEQNLNHDAMYWYRQDPGQGLRLIYYSQIVNDFQKGDIAEGYSVSREKKESFPLTVTSAQKNPTAFYLCASSQNKDSPLHFGNGTRLTVT.

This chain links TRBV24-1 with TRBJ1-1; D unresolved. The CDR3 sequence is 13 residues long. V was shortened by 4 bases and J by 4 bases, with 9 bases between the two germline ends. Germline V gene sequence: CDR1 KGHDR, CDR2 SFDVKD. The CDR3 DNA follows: TGTGCCACCAGTGACGGACTGGTCACTGAAGCTTTCTTT. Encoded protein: CATSDGLVTEAFF.

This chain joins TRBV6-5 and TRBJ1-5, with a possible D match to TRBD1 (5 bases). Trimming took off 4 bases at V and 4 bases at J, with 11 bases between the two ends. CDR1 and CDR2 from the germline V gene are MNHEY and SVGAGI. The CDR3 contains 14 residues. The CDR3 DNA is TGTGCCAGCAGTTCCTCAGGGACGAATCAGCCCCAGCATTTT. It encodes CASSSSGTNQPQHF.

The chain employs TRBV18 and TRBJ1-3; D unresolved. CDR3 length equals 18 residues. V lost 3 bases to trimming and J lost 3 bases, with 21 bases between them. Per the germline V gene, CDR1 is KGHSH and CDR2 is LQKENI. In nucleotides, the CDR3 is TGTGCCAGCTCACCTCCTCGAGAGGGTAAAAGGAGTGGAAACACCATATATTTT. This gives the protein CASSPPREGKRSGNTIYF.

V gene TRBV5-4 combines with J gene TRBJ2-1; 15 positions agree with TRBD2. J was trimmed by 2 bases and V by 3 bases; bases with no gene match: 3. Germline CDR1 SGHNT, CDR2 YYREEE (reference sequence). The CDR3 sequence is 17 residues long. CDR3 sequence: CASSSGLAGGPYNEQFF. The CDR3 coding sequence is TGTGCCAGCAGCTCAGGACTAGCGGGGGGGCCCTACAATGAGCAGTTCTTC.